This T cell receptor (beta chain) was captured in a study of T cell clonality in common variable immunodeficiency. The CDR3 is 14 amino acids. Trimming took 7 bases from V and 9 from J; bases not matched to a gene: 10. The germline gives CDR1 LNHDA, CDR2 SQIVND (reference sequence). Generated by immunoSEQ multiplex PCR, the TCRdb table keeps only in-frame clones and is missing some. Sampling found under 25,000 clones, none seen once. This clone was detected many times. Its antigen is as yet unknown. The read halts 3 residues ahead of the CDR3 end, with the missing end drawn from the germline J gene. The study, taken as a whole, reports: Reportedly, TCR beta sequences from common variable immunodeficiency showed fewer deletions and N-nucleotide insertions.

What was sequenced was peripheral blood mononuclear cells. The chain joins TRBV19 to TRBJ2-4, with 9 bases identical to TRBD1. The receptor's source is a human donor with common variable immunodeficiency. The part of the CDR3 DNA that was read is TGTGCCAGTACGCCCGGGACAGGGTTTAGCATT. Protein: CASTPGTGFSI. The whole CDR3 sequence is CASTPGTGFSIQYF.